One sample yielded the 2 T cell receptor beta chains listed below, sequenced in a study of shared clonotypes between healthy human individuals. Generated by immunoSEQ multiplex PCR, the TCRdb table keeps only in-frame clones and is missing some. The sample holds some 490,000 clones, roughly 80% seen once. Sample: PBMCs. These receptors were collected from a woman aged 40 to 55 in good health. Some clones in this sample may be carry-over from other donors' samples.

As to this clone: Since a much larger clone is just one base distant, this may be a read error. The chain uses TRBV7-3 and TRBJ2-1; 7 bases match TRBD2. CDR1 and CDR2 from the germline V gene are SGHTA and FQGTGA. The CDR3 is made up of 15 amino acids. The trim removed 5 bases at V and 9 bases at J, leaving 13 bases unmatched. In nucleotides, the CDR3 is TGTGCCAGCAGCGTGACACATCTGGGAGGGAGTGAGCAGTTCTTC. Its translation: CASSVTHLGGSEQFF.

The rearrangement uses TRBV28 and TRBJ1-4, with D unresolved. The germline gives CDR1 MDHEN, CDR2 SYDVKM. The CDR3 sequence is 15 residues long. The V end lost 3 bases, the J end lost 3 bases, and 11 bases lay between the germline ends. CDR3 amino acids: CASSFLDGANEKLFF. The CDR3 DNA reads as TGTGCCAGCAGTTTCCTGGATGGTGCTAATGAAAAACTGTTTTTT.